This TCR beta chain was captured in a study of shared clonotypes between healthy human individuals (dated by TCRdb to the early 2020s). In terms of the full investigation: The cohort comprised a couple of women and a few men aged 18 to 49 years. Per donor, three plates each were used for CD4 naive and CD4 memory, two for CD8 naive, and one for CD8 memory. To increase sequencing depth and limit assay-specific biases, TCR repertoire library preparation and sequencing were carried out by different laboratories using diverse techniques. Each donor's leukapheresis produced roughly between about 0.8 and 8.9 billion PBMCs. The study deeply sequenced blood TCR repertoires of five healthy adults to estimate repertoire size and the extent of clonotype sharing between individuals. The paper's findings and limits, for the study overall: Naive subsets generally had larger estimated clonotype richness than memory subsets. Because the study included only a small number of donors, the genetic and exposure-history diversity represented was limited. Pairwise subsampling led to the expectation that sequencing depth would affect the degree of clonotype sharing among donors. Incomplete sequencing was indicated by rarefaction of sorted-subset datasets, despite the large sequencing depth. Sharing across a few donors was observed for around 5% of naive CD4, under 4% of naive CD8, 2% to 2.5% of memory CD4, and around 0.4% of memory CD8 clonotypes. Sampling was limited to blood, and TCR repertoires in tissue likely differ from TCR repertoires in blood. Higher generation probabilities were observed for clonotypes shared by all four sorted-subset donors than for non-shared clonotypes.

The donors were healthy, HIV-negative adults with no recently reported acute infections or vaccinations. Every donor was a Caucasian adult living in Nashville, Tennessee, USA. CD4+ T cells were enriched through magnetic negative selection, after which naive cells were positively selected on CD45RA and the remaining negative fraction served as the memory subset. Blood was obtained by leukapheresis, after which PBMCs were separated by Ficoll-Histopaque density gradient centrifugation and cryopreserved in liquid nitrogen vapor phase. Purity and quantity of every magnetically sorted T cell population were checked by analytical flow cytometry. From each sorted fraction, genomic DNA was isolated and quantified by UV absorbance on a Nanodrop 2000c. The cysteine opens and the phenylalanine closes a CDR3 of 16 amino acids. Only the CDR3 region is kept as DNA, spanning 48 bases read in frame from base 1. The trim is 4 bases for V and 4 bases for J, with a gap of 17 bases between the germline ends. CDR1 MNHEY and CDR2 SVGAGI are derived from the germline V gene.

Comment on this clone: The antigen this receptor binds is unknown. No base-level quality is on record; no much larger clone is a single base apart.

Using the deep immunoSEQ assay, multiplex PCR amplified TCR CDR3 regions from genomic DNA. Extracted genomic DNA from each cell subset was spread evenly across all wells of several immunoSEQ 96-well plates, with each plate serving as a replicate. For sorted subsets, each replicate PCR was loaded with about 0.2 ug genomic DNA, equivalent to 30,000 or so T cell genomes. The purified libraries were quantified using a Qubit 3.0 fluorometer, sized with a Bioanalyzer 2100, and then quantified again using the KAPA Library Quantification kit. A separate single-read 150-cycle Illumina NextSeq 550 flow cell was used to sequence each immunoSEQ 96-well plate. The published analysis was carried out like this. Because the immunoSEQ output included only junctional sequences and no quality scores, the filtering could not be the same as the filtering used for full-length reads. Sequences were annotated with PyIR, a Python wrapper for IgBLAST v1.9, and V/J genes and CDR3 were assigned using IMGT germline references. Reads with weak V/J assignments (E-value above 1e-6), missing CDR3, stop codons, out-of-frame junctions, or ambiguous translated residues were removed. A V3J clonotype was defined by an identical inferred V gene, J gene, and CDR3 amino acid sequence. To compute the percentage overlap between repertoires, the number of shared unique clonotypes was divided by the size of the smaller repertoire. Three approaches were used to assess repertoire richness: RTK rarefaction, the Chao1 estimator, and Recon v2.1 estimates of unobserved clonotypes. Generation probabilities were computed with OLGA for all TCRbeta clonotypes obtained by the gDNA method from a few donors. Drawn from immuneACCESS, this table holds only the in-frame rearrangements with V and J called that TCRdb kept. Clones are partly lost; checked studies trace under half to an unresolved V gene and leave the rest unexplained. V and J calls and clone size are as listed in that table; D and trimming were resolved from the DNA. The sample table lists some 1 million clones, approximately 70% of them with a count of one. The top ten clones comprise about 1.5% of the sample.

This receptor chain uses TRBV6-5 and TRBJ1-3; 5 matching bases give a weak D call of TRBD1. What was sequenced was memory CD4+ T cells sorted from blood. Interpreted using the paper, the cell subset or site label stands for: CD45RA-negative fraction. The sequence came from a man between 18 and 29 years old in good health. CDR3 sequence: CASSSGGINGGNTIYF. The DNA is TGTGCCAGCAGTTCCGGGGGAATCAATGGAGGAAACACCATATATTTT.